Listed below are T cell receptor beta chains from one sample, sequenced in a study of blood T cell repertoires in COVID-19. Produced via immunoSEQ multiplex PCR; TCRdb's table is partial and in-frame only. Here the sample spans about 110,000 clones, about 85% being singletons. Sequences were obtained from peripheral blood. The receptors come from a human donor in a cohort sampled during active COVID-19. Both conserved end residues are part of each CDR3. Each record gives: J gene, D gene, clone size, V gene, CDR3 DNA, CDR3 protein. The D gene is left open where the match is weak. Clone size is stated in some rows and not others, as once, few, many or a class when expanded.

J gene: TRBJ2-1
D gene: TRBD2
clone size: .
V gene: TRBV7-2
CDR3 DNA: TGTGCCAGCAGCTTTAGCGGGGGGCTCCCCCCTGAGCAGTTCTTC
CDR3 protein: CASSFSGGLPPEQFF

J gene: TRBJ1-2
D gene: .
clone size: .
V gene: TRBV19
CDR3 DNA: TGTGCCAGTAGTATCCAGGGGAACTATGGCTACACCTTC
CDR3 protein: CASSIQGNYGYTF

J gene: TRBJ2-3
D gene: .
clone size: .
V gene: TRBV13
CDR3 DNA: TGTGCCAGCAGCTACTACAGGGAAGGAGATACGCAGTATTTT
CDR3 protein: CASSYYREGDTQYF

J gene: TRBJ2-7
D gene: .
clone size: .
V gene: TRBV6-2/TRBV6-3
CDR3 DNA: TGTGCCAGCAGTCCCCGGGACGGGAGCTCCTACGAGCAGTACTTC
CDR3 protein: CASSPRDGSSYEQYF

J gene: TRBJ2-2
D gene: .
clone size: .
V gene: TRBV6-5
CDR3 DNA: TGTGCCAGCGTTATGGGGTCACAGGGCTACGGGGAGCTGTTTTTT
CDR3 protein: CASVMGSQGYGELFF

J gene: TRBJ2-6
D gene: .
clone size: .
V gene: TRBV5-1
CDR3 DNA: TGCGCCAGCAGCCCGGGTACTGGGGCCAACGTCCTGACTTTC
CDR3 protein: CASSPGTGANVLTF

J gene: TRBJ2-2
D gene: .
clone size: .
V gene: TRBV7-3
CDR3 DNA: TGTGCCAGCAGCTTATTCGCAGGGGATAAAACCGGGGAGCTGTTTTTT
CDR3 protein: CASSLFAGDKTGELFF

J gene: TRBJ2-2
D gene: TRBD1
clone size: .
V gene: TRBV5-5
CDR3 DNA: TGTGCCAGCAGCGGAATTCCGGGACAGGGGAAGGACGGGGAGCTGTTTTTT
CDR3 protein: CASSGIPGQGKDGELFF

J gene: TRBJ2-5
D gene: TRBD2
clone size: .
V gene: TRBV30
CDR3 DNA: TGTGCCTGGAGTAGGCTAGCGGGGACCCAAGAGACCCAGTACTTC
CDR3 protein: CAWSRLAGTQETQYF

J gene: TRBJ2-6
D gene: .
clone size: .
V gene: TRBV6-4
CDR3 DNA: TGTGCCAGCAGTGACGGGGCCAGAACTGGGGCCAACGTCCTGACTTTC
CDR3 protein: CASSDGARTGANVLTF

J gene: TRBJ2-3
D gene: TRBD1
clone size: once
V gene: TRBV5-1
CDR3 DNA: TGCGCCAGCAGCACGGGACAGAGCACAGATACGCAGTATTTT
CDR3 protein: CASSTGQSTDTQYF

J gene: TRBJ2-5
D gene: TRBD1
clone size: .
V gene: TRBV24-1
CDR3 DNA: TGTGCCACCAGTGATGCGCAGGGACAGTCCCCGACCCAGTACTTC
CDR3 protein: CATSDAQGQSPTQYF

J gene: TRBJ1-1
D gene: .
clone size: few
V gene: TRBV30
CDR3 DNA: TGTGCCTGGGGGGACAAGATTCACACTGAAGCTTTCTTT
CDR3 protein: CAWGDKIHTEAFF

J gene: TRBJ2-7
D gene: TRBD2
clone size: .
V gene: TRBV5-4
CDR3 DNA: TGTGCCAGCAGCTTGGTCGGGGCTAGCGGTTACGAGCAGTACTTC
CDR3 protein: CASSLVGASGYEQYF

J gene: TRBJ2-3
D gene: TRBD2
clone size: .
V gene: TRBV10-2
CDR3 DNA: TGCGCCAGCAGCTTGACTAGCACAGTAAGAGATACGCAGTATTTT
CDR3 protein: CASSLTSTVRDTQYF

J gene: TRBJ2-1
D gene: .
clone size: .
V gene: TRBV21-1
CDR3 DNA: TGTGCCAGCAGCACCGCTCACAGGTTCCACAATGAGCAGTTCTTC
CDR3 protein: CASSTAHRFHNEQFF

J gene: TRBJ2-7
D gene: TRBD1
clone size: .
V gene: TRBV5-5
CDR3 DNA: TGTGCCAGCAGCTTTAGACAGGGGAGGTACGAGCAGTACTTC
CDR3 protein: CASSFRQGRYEQYF

J gene: TRBJ2-1
D gene: TRBD2
clone size: once
V gene: TRBV7-2
CDR3 DNA: TGTGCCAGCAGCTTAGATCCCCAGGGACTAGCGGGGGGCGGAGAGCAGTTCTTC
CDR3 protein: CASSLDPQGLAGGGEQFF